The 2 T cell receptor beta chains reported below all come from one sample, sequenced in a study of T cell changes during pregnancy in multiple sclerosis. The table came from immunoSEQ multiplex PCR; TCRdb's copy has only in-frame clones and leaves some out. The table has tens of thousands of clones, roughly 90% seen once. Sequenced here: CD8+ T cells from peripheral blood mononuclear cells, sampled in the third trimester of pregnancy. These receptors came from a female donor with multiple sclerosis, enrolled in a pregnancy study.

This rearrangement joins TRBV30 to TRBJ2-5; D possibly corresponds to TRBD2 (6 bases). Trimming shortened V by 4 bases and J by 4 bases, and 7 bases separated the two germline ends. The germline gives CDR1 GTSNPN, CDR2 SVGIG (reference sequence). The CDR3 runs 11 residues. The CDR3 region is CAWNGGETQYF. In nucleotides, the CDR3 is TGTGCCTGGAACGGGGGAGAGACCCAGTACTTC.

The rearrangement links TRBV10-3 to TRBJ2-7; a possible D gene is TRBD1 (5 bases). The CDR3 has 13 amino acids. The germline gives CDR1 ENHRY, CDR2 SYGVKD. The germline V and J ends were trimmed by 2 bases and 1 base, with 6 bases remaining between them. As DNA, the CDR3 is TGTGCCATCAGTGAGCAGGGATCCTACGAGCAGTACTTC. Translating it yields CAISEQGSYEQYF.